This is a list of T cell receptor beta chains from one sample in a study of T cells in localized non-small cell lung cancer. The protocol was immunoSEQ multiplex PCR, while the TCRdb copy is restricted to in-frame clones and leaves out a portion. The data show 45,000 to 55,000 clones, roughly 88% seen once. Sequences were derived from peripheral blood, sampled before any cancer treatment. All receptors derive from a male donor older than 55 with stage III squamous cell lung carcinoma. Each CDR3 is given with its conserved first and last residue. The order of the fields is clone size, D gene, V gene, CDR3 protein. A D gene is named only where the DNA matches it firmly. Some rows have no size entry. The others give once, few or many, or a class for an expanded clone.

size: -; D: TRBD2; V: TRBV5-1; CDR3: CASSLSTSGHMREQYF
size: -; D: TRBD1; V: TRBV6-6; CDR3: CASSARTGALGYTF
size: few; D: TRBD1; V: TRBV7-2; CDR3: CASSVGQVYGYTF
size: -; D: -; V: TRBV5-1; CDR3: CASSSDSYEQYF
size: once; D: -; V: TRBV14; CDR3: CASSPFSASYEQYF
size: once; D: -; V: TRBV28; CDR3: CASSHPGTGYTEAFF
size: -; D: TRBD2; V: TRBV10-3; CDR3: CAMSGGAGGELFF
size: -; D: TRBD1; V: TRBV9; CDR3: CASSLGWTGGNEQFF
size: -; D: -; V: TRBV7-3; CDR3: CASSRDAYNEQFF
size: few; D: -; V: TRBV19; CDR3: CASSSPGGGNSPLHF
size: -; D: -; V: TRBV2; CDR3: CADALERVNTEAFF
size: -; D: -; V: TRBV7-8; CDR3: CASQQNRVAGELFF
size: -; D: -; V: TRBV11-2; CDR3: CASSFYRNTGELFF
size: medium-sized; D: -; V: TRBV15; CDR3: CATSTISGETQYF
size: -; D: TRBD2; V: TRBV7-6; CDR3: CASSPATGGRQETQYF
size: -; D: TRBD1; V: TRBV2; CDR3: CASSVGQGASGYTF